This TCR beta chain came from a study of blood T cell repertoires in COVID-19. About the research overall: Material from acute and convalescent COVID-19 was sourced from the United States, Italy and Spain. PBMCs, B-cell-depleted T cells, or T cells were the source of the cDNA or gDNA that made up the material.

In the authors' workflow: Reference gene primer amplification gave estimated nucleated cell counts. Libraries were prepared by immunoSEQ multiplex PCR; TCRdb keeps only in-frame clonotypes and omits some of them. That table furnishes V, J and clone size, whereas the DNA furnished D and trimming. In the table there are 50,000 to 65,000 clones, about 90% of which are singletons. The length of the CDR3 is 16 residues. Germline V CDR1 and CDR2: GTSNPN, SVGIG (reference sequence). V lost 4 bases to trimming and J lost 0 bases, with 19 bases between them. Sequenced input: peripheral blood. This sequence joins TRBV30 and TRBJ2-7; no firm D call. The clonotype was recovered from a man between 60 and 75 years old with acute or convalescent COVID-19. The CDR3 DNA is TGTGCCTGGAAAAGATCGGAGTATTCCCCCTCCTACGAGCAGTACTTC. Its protein product is CAWKRSEYSPSYEQYF.